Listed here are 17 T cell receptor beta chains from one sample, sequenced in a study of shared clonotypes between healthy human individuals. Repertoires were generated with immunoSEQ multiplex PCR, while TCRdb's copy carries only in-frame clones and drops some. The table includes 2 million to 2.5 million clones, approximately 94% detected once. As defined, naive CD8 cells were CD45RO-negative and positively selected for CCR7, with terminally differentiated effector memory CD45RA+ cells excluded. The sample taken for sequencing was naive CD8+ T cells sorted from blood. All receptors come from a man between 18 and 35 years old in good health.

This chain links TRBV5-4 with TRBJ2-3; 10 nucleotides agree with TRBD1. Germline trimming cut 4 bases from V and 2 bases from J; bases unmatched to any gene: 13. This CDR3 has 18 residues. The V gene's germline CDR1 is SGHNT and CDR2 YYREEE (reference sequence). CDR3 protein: CASSTDRGLLDYTDTQYF. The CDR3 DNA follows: TGTGCCAGCAGCACCGACAGGGGGCTCCTTGACTACACAGATACGCAGTATTTT.

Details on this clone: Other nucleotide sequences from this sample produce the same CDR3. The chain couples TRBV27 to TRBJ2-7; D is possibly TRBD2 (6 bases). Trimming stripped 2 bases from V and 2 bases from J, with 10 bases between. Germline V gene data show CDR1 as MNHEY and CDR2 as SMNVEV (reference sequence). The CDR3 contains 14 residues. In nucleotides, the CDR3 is TGTGCCAGCAGTTTAAAGGGAGGCCCCTACGAGCAGTACTTC. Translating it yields CASSLKGGPYEQYF.

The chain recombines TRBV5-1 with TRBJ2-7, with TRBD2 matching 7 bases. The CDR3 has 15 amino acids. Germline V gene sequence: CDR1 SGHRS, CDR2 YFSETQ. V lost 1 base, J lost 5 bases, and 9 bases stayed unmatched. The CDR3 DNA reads TGCGCCAGCAGCTTGTCGGCGGGAGTAGGCCACGAGCAGTACTTC. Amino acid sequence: CASSLSAGVGHEQYF. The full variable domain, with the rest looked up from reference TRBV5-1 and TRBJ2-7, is KAGVTQTPRYLIKTRGQQVTLSCSPISGHRSVSWYQQTPGQGLQFLFEYFSETQRNKGNFPGRFSGRQFSNSRSEMNVSTLELGDSALYLCASSLSAGVGHEQYFGPGTRLTVT.

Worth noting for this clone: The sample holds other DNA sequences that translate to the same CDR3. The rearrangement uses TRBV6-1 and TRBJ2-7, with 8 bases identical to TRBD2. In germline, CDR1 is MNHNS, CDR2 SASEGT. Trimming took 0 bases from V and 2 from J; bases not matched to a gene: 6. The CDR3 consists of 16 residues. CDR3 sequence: CASSEASGGFPYEQYF. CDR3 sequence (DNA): TGTGCCAGCAGTGAAGCTTCGGGAGGGTTCCCCTACGAGCAGTACTTC.

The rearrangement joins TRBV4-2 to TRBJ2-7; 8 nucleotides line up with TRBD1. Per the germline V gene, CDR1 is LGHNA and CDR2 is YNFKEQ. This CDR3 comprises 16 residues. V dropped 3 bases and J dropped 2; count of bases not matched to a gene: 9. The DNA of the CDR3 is TGTGCCAGCAGCCATGACACCGGGACAGGAGCCTACGAGCAGTACTTC. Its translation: CASSHDTGTGAYEQYF.

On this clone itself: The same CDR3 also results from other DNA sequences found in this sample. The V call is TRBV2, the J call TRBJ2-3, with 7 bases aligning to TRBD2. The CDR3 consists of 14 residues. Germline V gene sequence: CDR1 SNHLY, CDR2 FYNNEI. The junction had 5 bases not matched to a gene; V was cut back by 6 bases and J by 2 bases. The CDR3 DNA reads TGTGCCAGCAGCGAGGGGACTACCACAGATACGCAGTATTTT. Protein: CASSEGTTTDTQYF.

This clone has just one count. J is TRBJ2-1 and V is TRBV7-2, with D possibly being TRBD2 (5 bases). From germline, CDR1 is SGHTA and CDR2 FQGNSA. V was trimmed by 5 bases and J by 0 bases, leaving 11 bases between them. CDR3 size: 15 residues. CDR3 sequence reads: CASSASGSSYNEQFF. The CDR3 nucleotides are TGTGCCAGCAGCGCGAGCGGAAGCTCCTACAATGAGCAGTTCTTC.

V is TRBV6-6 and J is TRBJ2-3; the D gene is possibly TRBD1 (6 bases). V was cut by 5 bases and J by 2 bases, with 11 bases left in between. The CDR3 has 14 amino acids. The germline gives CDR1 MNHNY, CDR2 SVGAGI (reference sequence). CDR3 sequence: CASSPPGDTDTQYF. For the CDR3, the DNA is TGTGCCAGCAGTCCCCCAGGGGACACAGATACGCAGTATTTT.

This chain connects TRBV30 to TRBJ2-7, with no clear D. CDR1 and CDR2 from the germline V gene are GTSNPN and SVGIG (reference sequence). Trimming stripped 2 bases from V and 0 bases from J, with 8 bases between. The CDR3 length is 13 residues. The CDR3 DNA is TGTGCCTGGAGTCTAGACAACTCCTACGAGCAGTACTTC. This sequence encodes CAWSLDNSYEQYF.

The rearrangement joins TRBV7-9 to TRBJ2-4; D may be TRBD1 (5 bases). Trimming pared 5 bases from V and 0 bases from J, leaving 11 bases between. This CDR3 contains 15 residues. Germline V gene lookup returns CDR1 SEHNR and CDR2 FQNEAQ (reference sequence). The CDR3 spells CASSTTEIAKNIQYF. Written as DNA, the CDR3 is TGTGCCAGCAGCACGACAGAAATAGCCAAAAACATTCAGTACTTC.

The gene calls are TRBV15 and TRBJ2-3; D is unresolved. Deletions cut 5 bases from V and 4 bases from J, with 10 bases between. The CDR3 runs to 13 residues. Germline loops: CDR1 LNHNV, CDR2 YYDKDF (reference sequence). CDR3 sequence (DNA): TGTGCCACCAGCCAAGGGCCCCCAGATACGCAGTATTTT. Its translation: CATSQGPPDTQYF.

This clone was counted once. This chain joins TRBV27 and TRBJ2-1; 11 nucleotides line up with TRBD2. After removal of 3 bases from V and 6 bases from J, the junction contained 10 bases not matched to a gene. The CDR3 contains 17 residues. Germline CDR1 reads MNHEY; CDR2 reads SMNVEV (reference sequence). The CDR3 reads CASSLVKLAGDGNEQFF. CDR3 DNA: TGTGCCAGCAGTTTGGTCAAACTAGCGGGAGATGGCAATGAGCAGTTCTTC.

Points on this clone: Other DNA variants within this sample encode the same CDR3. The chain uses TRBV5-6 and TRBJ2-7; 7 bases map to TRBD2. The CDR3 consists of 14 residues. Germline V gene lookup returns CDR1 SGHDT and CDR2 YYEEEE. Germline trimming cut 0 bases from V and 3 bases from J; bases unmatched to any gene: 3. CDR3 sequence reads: CASSLGGSGYEQYF. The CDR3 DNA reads TGTGCCAGCAGCTTGGGCGGGAGTGGCTACGAGCAGTACTTC.

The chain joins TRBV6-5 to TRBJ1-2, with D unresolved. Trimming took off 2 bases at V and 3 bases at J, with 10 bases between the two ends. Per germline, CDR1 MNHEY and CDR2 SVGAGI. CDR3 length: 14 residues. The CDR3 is CASSYVSSYYGYTF. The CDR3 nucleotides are TGTGCCAGCAGTTACGTCAGTAGTTACTATGGCTACACCTTC.

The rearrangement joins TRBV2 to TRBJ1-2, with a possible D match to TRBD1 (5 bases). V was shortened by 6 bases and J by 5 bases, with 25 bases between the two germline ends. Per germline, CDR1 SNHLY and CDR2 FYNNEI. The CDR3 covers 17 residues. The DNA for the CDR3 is TGTGCCAGCAGCAATACAAAGACCCAGGCGAAGGGGTATGGCTACACCTTC. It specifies CASSNTKTQAKGYGYTF.

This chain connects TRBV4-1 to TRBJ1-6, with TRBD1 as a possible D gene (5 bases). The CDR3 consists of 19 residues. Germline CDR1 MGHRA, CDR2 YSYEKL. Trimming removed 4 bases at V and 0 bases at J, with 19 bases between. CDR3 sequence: CASSPPLTEESSYNSPLHF. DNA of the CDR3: TGCGCCAGCAGCCCTCCCCTGACAGAGGAGAGCTCCTATAATTCACCCCTCCACTTT.

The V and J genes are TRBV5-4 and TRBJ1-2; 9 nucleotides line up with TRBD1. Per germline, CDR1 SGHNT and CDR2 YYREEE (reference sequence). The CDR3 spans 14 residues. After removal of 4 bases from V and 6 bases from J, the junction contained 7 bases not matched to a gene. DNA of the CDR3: TGTGCCAGCAGCAACGGACAGGGGCTGGATGGCTACACCTTC. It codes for CASSNGQGLDGYTF.